This T cell receptor beta chain originates from a study of blood T cell repertoires in COVID-19. Background on the study: Both acute and convalescent COVID-19 samples were obtained from the United States, Italy and Spain.

The CDR3 loop spans 15 amino acids. The germline V and J ends were trimmed by 4 bases and 6 bases, with 18 bases remaining between them. Germline values: CDR1 MNHEY, CDR2 SVGAGI. One Seattle source followed patients from active infection through their disease course. Per the study methods: Estimation of nucleated cell counts relied on the amplification of reference gene primers. Clones were sequenced by immunoSEQ multiplex PCR, and TCRdb holds only the in-frame ones, with some missing. From that table come the V and J calls and clone size; the DNA was used to work out D and trimming. The data hold 300,000 to 400,000 clones, with 80% to 90% observed a single time.

This clonotype originated in a woman aged 55-75 years with COVID-19, enrolled during active disease. The chain joins TRBV6-5 to TRBJ1-1; the D gene is possibly TRBD1 (6 bases). Sample: peripheral blood. This CDR3 reads CASSWGRQFSSEAFF. CDR3 sequence (DNA): TGTGCCAGCAGTTGGGGGCGGCAATTCAGTTCTGAAGCTTTCTTT.